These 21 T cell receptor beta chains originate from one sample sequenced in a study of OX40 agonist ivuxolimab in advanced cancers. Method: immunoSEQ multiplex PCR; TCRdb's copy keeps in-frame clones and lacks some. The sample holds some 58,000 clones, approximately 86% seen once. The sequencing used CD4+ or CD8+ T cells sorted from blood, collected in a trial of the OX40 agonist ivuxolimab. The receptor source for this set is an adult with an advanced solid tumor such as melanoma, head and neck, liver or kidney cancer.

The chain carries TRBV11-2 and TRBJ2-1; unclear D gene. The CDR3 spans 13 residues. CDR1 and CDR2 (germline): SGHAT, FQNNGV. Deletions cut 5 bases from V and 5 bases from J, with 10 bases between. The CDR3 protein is CASSLSRNNEQFF. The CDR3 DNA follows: TGTGCCAGCAGCCTCAGCCGGAACAATGAGCAGTTCTTC.

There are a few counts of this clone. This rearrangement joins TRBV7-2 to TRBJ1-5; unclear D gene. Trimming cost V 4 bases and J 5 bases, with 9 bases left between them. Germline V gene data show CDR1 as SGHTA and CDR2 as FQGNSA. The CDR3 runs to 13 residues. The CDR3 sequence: CASSSRIYQPQHF. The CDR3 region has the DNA TGTGCCAGCAGCTCAAGGATCTATCAGCCCCAGCATTTT.

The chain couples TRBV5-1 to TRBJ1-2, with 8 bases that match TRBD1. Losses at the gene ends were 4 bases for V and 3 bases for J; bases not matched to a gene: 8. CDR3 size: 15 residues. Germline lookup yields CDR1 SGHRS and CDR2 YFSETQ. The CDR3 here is CASSAWDRNHYGYTF. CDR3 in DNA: TGCGCCAGCAGCGCCTGGGACAGGAATCACTATGGCTACACCTTC.

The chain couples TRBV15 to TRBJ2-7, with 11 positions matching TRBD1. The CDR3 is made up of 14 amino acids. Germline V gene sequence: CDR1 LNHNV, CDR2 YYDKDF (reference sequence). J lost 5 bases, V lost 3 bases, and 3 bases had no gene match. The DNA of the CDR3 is TGTGCCACCAGCAGGGACAGGGGGCCGAACGAGCAGTACTTC. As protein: CATSRDRGPNEQYF.

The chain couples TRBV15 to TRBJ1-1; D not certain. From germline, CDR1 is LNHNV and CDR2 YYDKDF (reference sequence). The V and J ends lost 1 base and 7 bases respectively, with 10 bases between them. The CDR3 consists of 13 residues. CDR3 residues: CATSRAGSGEAFF. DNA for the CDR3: TGTGCCACCAGCAGAGCCGGATCCGGTGAAGCTTTCTTT. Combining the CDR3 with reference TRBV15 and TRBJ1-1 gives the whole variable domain DAMVIQNPRYQVTQFGKPVTLSCSQTLNHNVMYWYQQKSSQAPKLLFHYYDKDFNNEADTPDNFQSRRPNTSFCFLDIRSPGLGDTAMYLCATSRAGSGEAFFGQGTRLTVV.

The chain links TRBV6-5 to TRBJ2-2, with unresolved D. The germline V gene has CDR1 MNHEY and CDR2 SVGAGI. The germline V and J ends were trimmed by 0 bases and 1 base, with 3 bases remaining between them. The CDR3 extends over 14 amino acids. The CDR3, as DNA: TGTGCCAGCAGTTACTCGAGGAACACCGGGGAGCTGTTTTTT. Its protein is CASSYSRNTGELFF.

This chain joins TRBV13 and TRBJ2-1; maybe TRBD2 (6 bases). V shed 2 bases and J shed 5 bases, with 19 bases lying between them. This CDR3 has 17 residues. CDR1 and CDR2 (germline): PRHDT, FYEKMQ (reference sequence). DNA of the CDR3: TGTGCCAGCAGCTTAAGGGTTACTAGCCCCTTAAACAATGAGCAGTTCTTC. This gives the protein CASSLRVTSPLNNEQFF.

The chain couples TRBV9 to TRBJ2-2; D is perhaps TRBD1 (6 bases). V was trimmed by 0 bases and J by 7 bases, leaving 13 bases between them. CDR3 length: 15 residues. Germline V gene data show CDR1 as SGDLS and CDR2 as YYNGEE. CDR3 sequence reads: CASSVAPGAHGELFF. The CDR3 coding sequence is TGTGCCAGCAGCGTAGCGCCAGGGGCCCACGGGGAGCTGTTTTTT.

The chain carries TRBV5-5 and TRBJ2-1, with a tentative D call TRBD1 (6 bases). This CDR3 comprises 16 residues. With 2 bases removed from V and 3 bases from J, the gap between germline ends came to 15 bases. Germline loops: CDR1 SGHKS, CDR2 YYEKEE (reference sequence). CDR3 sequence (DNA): TGTGCCAGCAGCTTTTTTGCAGGGGTTCTCTACAATGAGCAGTTCTTC. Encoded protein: CASSFFAGVLYNEQFF.

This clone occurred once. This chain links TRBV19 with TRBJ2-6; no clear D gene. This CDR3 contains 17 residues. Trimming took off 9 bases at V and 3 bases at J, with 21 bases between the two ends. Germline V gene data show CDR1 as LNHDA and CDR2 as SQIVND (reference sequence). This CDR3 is CASRTRAHTGGANVLTF. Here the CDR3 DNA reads TGTGCCAGCCGTACCCGGGCCCACACCGGTGGGGCCAACGTCCTGACTTTC.

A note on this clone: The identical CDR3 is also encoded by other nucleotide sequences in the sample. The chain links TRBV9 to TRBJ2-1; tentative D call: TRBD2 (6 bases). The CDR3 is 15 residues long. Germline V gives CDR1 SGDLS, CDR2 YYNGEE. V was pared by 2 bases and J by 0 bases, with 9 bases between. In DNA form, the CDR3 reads TGTGCCAGCAGCGTTAGCGGCAGCTCCTACAATGAGCAGTTCTTC. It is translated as CASSVSGSSYNEQFF.

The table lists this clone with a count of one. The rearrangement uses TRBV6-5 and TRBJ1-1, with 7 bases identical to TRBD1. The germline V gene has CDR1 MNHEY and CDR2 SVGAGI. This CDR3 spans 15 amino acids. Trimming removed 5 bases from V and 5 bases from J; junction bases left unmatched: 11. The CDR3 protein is CASSPPTGRRTEAFF. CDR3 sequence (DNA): TGTGCCAGCAGTCCACCGACAGGGAGAAGGACTGAAGCTTTCTTT.

CDR3 DNA sequence: TGCGCCAGCAGCCAGGGGACCGGCTGGCCCCAGCATTTT. This encodes CASSQGTGWPQHF. This rearrangement joins TRBV4-1 to TRBJ1-5; weak D call: TRBD1 (5 bases). Trimming stripped 3 bases from V and 9 bases from J, with 12 bases between. Germline CDR1 is MGHRA and CDR2 is YSYEKL. This CDR3 has 13 amino acids.

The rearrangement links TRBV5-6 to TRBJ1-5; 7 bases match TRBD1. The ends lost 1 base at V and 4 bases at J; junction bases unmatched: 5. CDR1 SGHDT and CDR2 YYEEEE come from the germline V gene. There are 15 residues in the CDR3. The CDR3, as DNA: TGTGCCAGCAGCTTGTACAGGGGAAGGAATCAGCCCCAGCATTTT. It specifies CASSLYRGRNQPQHF.

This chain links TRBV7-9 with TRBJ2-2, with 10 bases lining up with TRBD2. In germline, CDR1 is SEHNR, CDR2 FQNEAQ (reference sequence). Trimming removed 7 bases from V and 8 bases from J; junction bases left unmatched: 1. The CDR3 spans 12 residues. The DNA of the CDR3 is TGTGCCAGCATACTAGCGGGAGGGGAGCTGTTTTTT. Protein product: CASILAGGELFF.

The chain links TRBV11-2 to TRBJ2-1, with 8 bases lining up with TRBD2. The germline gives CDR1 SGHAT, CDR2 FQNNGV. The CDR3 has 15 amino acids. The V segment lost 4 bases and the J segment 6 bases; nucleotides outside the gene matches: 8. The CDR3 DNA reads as TGTGCCAGCAGCTCCGCGGGCGGGAGGTTCAATGAGCAGTTCTTC. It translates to CASSSAGGRFNEQFF.

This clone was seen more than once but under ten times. CDR3 sequence: CASSLGIERVYGYTF. CDR3 nucleotide sequence: TGTGCCAGCAGCCTAGGGATCGAGAGGGTTTATGGCTACACCTTC. This sequence joins TRBV7-9 and TRBJ1-2; no clear D gene. V lost 5 bases to trimming and J lost 5 bases, with 18 bases between them. Germline V gene lookup returns CDR1 SEHNR and CDR2 FQNEAQ (reference sequence). This CDR3 is 15 amino acids long.

The chain's CDR3 is CASSSPGQGPIMNYGYTF. The CDR3 nucleotides are TGTGCCAGCAGTTCGCCGGGACAGGGGCCCATTATGAACTATGGCTACACCTTC. The rearrangement links TRBV28 to TRBJ1-2; 10 bases match TRBD1. After removal of 4 bases from V and 2 bases from J, the junction contained 13 bases not matched to a gene. CDR3 size: 18 residues. Germline CDR1 MDHEN, CDR2 SYDVKM.

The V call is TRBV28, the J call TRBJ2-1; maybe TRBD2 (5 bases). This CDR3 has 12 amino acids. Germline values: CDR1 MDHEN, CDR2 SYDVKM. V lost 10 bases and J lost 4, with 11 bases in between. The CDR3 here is CATRRTYNEQFF. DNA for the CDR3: TGTGCCACACGACGGACTTACAATGAGCAGTTCTTC.

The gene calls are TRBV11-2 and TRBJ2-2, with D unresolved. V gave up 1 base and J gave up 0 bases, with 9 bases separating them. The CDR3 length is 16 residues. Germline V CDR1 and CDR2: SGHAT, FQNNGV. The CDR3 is CASSLGLLANTGELFF. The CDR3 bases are TGTGCCAGCAGCTTAGGACTTCTCGCGAACACCGGGGAGCTGTTTTTT.

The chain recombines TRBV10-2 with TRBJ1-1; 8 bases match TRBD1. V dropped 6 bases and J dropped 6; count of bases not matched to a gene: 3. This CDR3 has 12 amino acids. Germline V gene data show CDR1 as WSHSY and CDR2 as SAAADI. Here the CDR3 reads CASSLQGAEAFF. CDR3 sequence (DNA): TGCGCCAGCAGCCTACAGGGGGCTGAAGCTTTCTTT.